This TCR beta chain was captured by sequencing in a study of T cell repertoires in cytomegalovirus infection. Study details: HLA-C-restricted CMV epitopes, recently identified, and well-studied HLA-B-restricted ones were used by the study. Indicated by public TCR beta signatures were CMV infection and matching HLA type.

This CDR3 region has 14 residues. Germline lookup yields CDR1 MNHEY and CDR2 SVGEGT. The V end lost 4 bases, the J end lost 4 bases, and 11 bases lay between the germline ends. Whole-study findings and limits: The ex vivo response was dominated by HLA-C-restricted CMV-specific TCR beta clonotypes.

TCRdb recomputed calls from the reads with MiXCR, one row per CDR3 protein. The sample has more than 250,000 distinct CDR3 sequences, roughly 25% seen once; the top ten hold about 14%. Points on this clonotype: Its antigen is unidentified.

Sequencing used cultured PBMCs, obtained from culture after CMV antigen stimulation. This receptor was identified in a human donor in good health (CMV status not recorded). Some clones in this sample may be carry-over from other donors' samples. The chain carries TRBV6-2 or TRBV6-3 and TRBJ1-5; tentatively, D is TRBD1 (6 bases). CDR3 region: CASSSTQGNQPQHF. The CDR3 bases are TGTGCCAGCAGTTCGACTCAGGGGAATCAGCCCCAGCATTTT.